These 9 T cell receptor beta chains share one sample of origin, sequenced in a study of blood T cell repertoires in COVID-19. Produced via immunoSEQ multiplex PCR; TCRdb's table is partial and in-frame only. The data hold roughly 160,000 clones, with just under 85% observed a single time. Sequenced material: peripheral blood. These receptors all stem from a woman of 80 years or more with COVID-19, enrolled during active disease.

This clone was counted only a few times. Other nucleotide sequences in the sample specify the same CDR3. The chain recombines TRBV24-1 with TRBJ1-5; the match to TRBD1 covers 8 bases. Losses at the gene ends were 5 bases for V and 6 bases for J; bases not matched to a gene: 8. The germline gives CDR1 KGHDR, CDR2 SFDVKD. The CDR3 runs 15 residues. For the CDR3, the DNA is TGTGCCACCAGTGCCGGTGGACAGGGTGGTCAGCCCCAGCATTTT. It encodes CATSAGGQGGQPQHF.

V usage is TRBV12-2 and J usage is TRBJ1-5; the table's D call of TRBD1 was not tested on the DNA. TRBV12-2 is a listed pseudogene. The CDR3 has 18 residues. Here the CDR3 reads CASRLVNQGGESNQPQHF. The CDR3 coding sequence is TGTGCAAGTCGCTTAGTAAATCAGGGTGGCGAGAGCAATCAGCCCCAGCATTTT.

The genes are TRBV19 and TRBJ2-3; 9 positions agree with TRBD2. Germline CDR1 is LNHDA and CDR2 is SQIVND (reference sequence). The V and J ends lost 3 bases and 7 bases, in that order; junction bases with no gene match: 8. The CDR3 runs to 15 residues. For the CDR3, the DNA is TGTGCCAGTAGTATGGGGGCTAGCGGGAAGCATACGCAGTATTTT. Protein product: CASSMGASGKHTQYF. Full variable domain (rest looked up from reference TRBV19 and TRBJ2-3): DGGITQSPKYLFRKEGQNVTLSCEQNLNHDAMYWYRQDPGQGLRLIYYSQIVNDFQKGDIAEGYSVSREKKESFPLTVTSAQKNPTAFYLCASSMGASGKHTQYFGPGTRLTVL.

The chain couples TRBV5-1 to TRBJ1-4; D gene ambiguous. Germline lookup yields CDR1 SGHRS and CDR2 YFSETQ. Trimming shortened V by 4 bases and J by 7 bases, and 17 bases separated the two germline ends. The CDR3 extends over 15 amino acids. CDR3 region: CASSPTAGVIEKLFF. The CDR3, as DNA: TGCGCCAGCAGCCCTACCGCAGGCGTCATTGAAAAACTGTTTTTT.

This clone was observed once. The chain uses TRBV28 and TRBJ1-6; perhaps TRBD1 as D (5 bases). This CDR3 spans 15 amino acids. V was clipped by 7 bases and J by 7 bases, with 17 bases between them. Germline CDR1 reads MDHEN; CDR2 reads SYDVKM. CDR3 DNA: TGTGCCAGCACCGGCGGTAGGGGCCCCAATTCACCCCTCCACTTT. It codes for CASTGGRGPNSPLHF.

About this clone: The junction departs from the called germline gene at one end, perhaps through a read error. The V gene is TRBV9, the J gene TRBJ2-3, with TRBD2 as a possible D gene (7 bases). CDR1 is SGDLS, CDR2 YYNGEE, per germline. The CDR3 sequence is 15 residues long. CDR3 loop: CARSVWGGLPDTQYF. DNA of the CDR3: TGTGCCCGCAGCGTATGGGGGGGGCTCCCAGATACGCAGTATTTT.

This clone was detected only once. The gene calls are TRBV7-8 and TRBJ2-7, with 11 nucleotides matching TRBD1. The ends lost 0 bases at V and 3 bases at J; junction bases unmatched: 1. The CDR3 has 15 amino acids. Germline CDR1 is SGHVS and CDR2 is FQNEAQ. The CDR3 region has the DNA TGTGCCAGCAGCTTAGCCGGGACAGGGGGCTACGAGCAGTACTTC. Its protein product is CASSLAGTGGYEQYF.

The J gene is TRBJ2-2, the V gene TRBV24-1; no firm D call. Germline V gives CDR1 KGHDR, CDR2 SFDVKD. Trimming took off 4 bases at V and 5 bases at J, with 7 bases between the two ends. The CDR3 sequence is 13 residues long. The CDR3 nucleotides read TGTGCCACCAGTGACCTCCCTACCGGGGAGCTGTTTTTT. It codes for CATSDLPTGELFF.

Worth noting for this clone: The sample has other DNA sequences that encode this CDR3 too. This rearrangement joins TRBV19 to TRBJ1-4, with a possible D match to TRBD1 (5 bases). The ends were cut back, 3 bases at V and 2 bases at J, with 7 bases in the middle. From germline, CDR1 is LNHDA and CDR2 SQIVND (reference sequence). The CDR3 runs 14 residues. CDR3 coding DNA: TGTGCCAGTAGTATGGGGCTTACTAATGAAAAACTGTTTTTT. This codes for CASSMGLTNEKLFF.